Listed here are 6 T cell receptor beta chains from one sample, sequenced in a study of human T cells and chemical hapten exposure. One entry per CDR3 protein, called by TCRdb with MiXCR from the RACE reads. Here the sample spans 82,000 or so distinct CDR3 sequences, roughly 13% being singletons. Time point given: patch test 3, about 24 weeks after DPC sensitization. Noted treatment: therapeutic diphenylcyclopropenone sensitization with weekly scalp DPC. The sample was whole blood, taken in connection with sensitization to the hapten diphenylcyclopropenone (DPC). The receptor source for this set is a woman aged 50 to 60 with alopecia areata. Some clones in this sample may be carry-over from other donors' samples.

In this sample, this clonotype turned up many times. The CDR3 reads CSAGGLPGLADVGGYEQYF. The CDR3 DNA sequence: TGCAGTGCTGGTGGGTTACCGGGACTAGCGGACGTCGGCGGTTACGAGCAGTACTTC. The V gene is TRBV20-1, the J gene TRBJ2-7; 11 nucleotides agree with TRBD2. CDR1 and CDR2 (germline): DFQATT, SNEGSKA (reference sequence). The ends lost 5 bases at V and 4 bases at J; junction bases unmatched: 22. The CDR3 length is 19 residues.

The chain combines TRBV30 with TRBJ1-2, with D tentatively TRBD1 (6 bases). Deletions cut 3 bases from V and 8 bases from J, with 13 bases between. The CDR3 loop spans 12 amino acids. Germline V gives CDR1 GTSNPN, CDR2 SVGIG (reference sequence). The CDR3 reads CAWRRGADGYTF. The CDR3 region has the DNA TGTGCCTGGAGGCGGGGGGCTGACGGCTACACCTTC.

This clonotype has just a few counts. The chain couples TRBV29-1 to TRBJ2-1; D is undetermined. Trimming cost V 4 bases and J 0 bases, with 7 bases left between them. Germline V lookup: CDR1 SQVTM, CDR2 ANQGSEA. This CDR3 spans 13 amino acids. CDR3: CSVGQSSYNEQFF. The CDR3 coding sequence is TGCAGCGTTGGGCAGAGCTCCTACAATGAGCAGTTCTTC.

This clonotype was observed a few times. The chain combines TRBV6-4 with TRBJ1-2, with 10 bases identical to TRBD1. The germline V gene has CDR1 MRHNA and CDR2 SNTAGT. The CDR3 is made up of 14 amino acids. Unmatched junction bases numbered 6, after V lost 8 bases and J lost 3 bases. The CDR3 here is CASPKTGGYYGYTF. CDR3 sequence (DNA): TGTGCCAGCCCCAAGACAGGGGGCTACTATGGCTACACCTTC.

This clonotype was observed many times. The chain carries TRBV29-1 and TRBJ1-1; D possibly corresponds to TRBD1 (5 bases). Trimming took 5 bases from V and 7 from J, leaving 14 bases between them. CDR3 length equals 12 residues. Germline V gene sequence: CDR1 SQVTM, CDR2 ANQGSEA. The CDR3 spells CSVQSGFNEAFF. The CDR3 DNA reads TGCAGCGTTCAATCAGGGTTTAATGAAGCTTTCTTT.

This clonotype was seen only a few times. The genes are TRBV29-1 and TRBJ2-1, with 12 bases aligning to TRBD2. The CDR3 contains 15 residues. Trimming took 3 bases from V and 8 from J; bases not matched to a gene: 8. Germline CDR1 SQVTM, CDR2 ANQGSEA. CDR3 in DNA: TGCAGCGTTGACCTAACGACTAGCGGGAGTTATGAGCAGTTCTTC. Translated, it gives CSVDLTTSGSYEQFF.